Listed below are T cell receptor beta chains from one sample, sequenced in a study of blood T cell repertoires in COVID-19. The assay was immunoSEQ multiplex PCR, and TCRdb's table has in-frame clones only and misses some. The table lists hundreds of thousands of clones, roughly 80% of them singletons. Sequenced material: peripheral blood. All receptors come from a woman in her 70s with acute or convalescent COVID-19. Each CDR3 is given with its conserved first and last residue. D genes are given only for firm matches. Clone size is stated in some rows and not others, as once, few, many or a class when expanded.

J: TRBJ1-6
V: TRBV14
D: .
size: .
DNA: TGTGCCAGCAGCCCCGGGACAAGGGGCTATAATTCACCCCTCCACTTT
CDR3: CASSPGTRGYNSPLHF

J: TRBJ2-1
V: TRBV4-3
D: TRBD2
size: .
DNA: TGCGCCAGCAGCCAAGATCTGGCTAGCGGCGAATACAATGAGCAGTTCTTC
CDR3: CASSQDLASGEYNEQFF

J: TRBJ2-2
V: TRBV5-1
D: .
size: .
DNA: TGCGCCAGCAGCTCGGAGGGTGGGGTGTTCACCGGGGAGCTGTTTTTT
CDR3: CASSSEGGVFTGELFF

J: TRBJ1-6
V: TRBV2
D: .
size: .
DNA: TGTGCCAGCAGTGAAGGGGGGCGTTCACCCCTCCACTTT
CDR3: CASSEGGRSPLHF

J: TRBJ2-3
V: TRBV7-6
D: .
size: .
DNA: TGTGCCAGCAGCTCAGGGTCAGGGGATACGCAGTATTTT
CDR3: CASSSGSGDTQYF

J: TRBJ1-1
V: TRBV15
D: TRBD1
size: .
DNA: TGCGCCACGACCCACAGGGGAAAGGTTGAAGCTTTCTTT
CDR3: CATTHRGKVEAFF

J: TRBJ2-2
V: TRBV28
D: .
size: .
DNA: TGTGCCAGTCGGAGGAACACCGGGGAGCTGTTTTTT
CDR3: CASRRNTGELFF

J: TRBJ1-1
V: TRBV10-3
D: .
size: .
DNA: TGTGCCATCAGTGGGAAAACAGGTTTGGTGCACACTGAAGCTTTCTTT
CDR3: CAISGKTGLVHTEAFF

J: TRBJ2-7
V: TRBV2
D: .
size: .
DNA: TGTGCCACACAACCGGAGGCCCTCTTATCCTACGAGCAGTACTTC
CDR3: CATQPEALLSYEQYF

J: TRBJ1-4
V: TRBV5-1
D: .
size: once
DNA: TGCGCCAGCAGCTCCAATGGGGGGGCGGATGAAAAACTGTTTTTT
CDR3: CASSSNGGADEKLFF

J: TRBJ2-3
V: TRBV5-8
D: .
size: .
DNA: TGTGCCAGCAGCAGGGGCGTCGGAAGCACAGATACGCAGTATTTT
CDR3: CASSRGVGSTDTQYF

J: TRBJ1-3
V: TRBV29-1
D: .
size: .
DNA: TGCAGCGTTGCGGACTCTCTGGGGGGAAACACCATATATTTT
CDR3: CSVADSLGGNTIYF

J: TRBJ1-1
V: TRBV7-2
D: TRBD1
size: .
DNA: TGTGCCAGCAGCTTAGTAGGGACAGGGTACACTGAAGCTTTCTTT
CDR3: CASSLVGTGYTEAFF

J: TRBJ2-2
V: TRBV6-4
D: TRBD2
size: .
DNA: TGTGCCAGCAGCCCCAGCGGGGGGAACACCGGGGAGCTGTTTTTT
CDR3: CASSPSGGNTGELFF

J: TRBJ1-6
V: TRBV18
D: .
size: .
DNA: TGTGCCAGCTCACCACCAGGGAGGACGGCGAATTCACCCCTCCACTTT
CDR3: CASSPPGRTANSPLHF

J: TRBJ1-3
V: TRBV6-6
D: TRBD1
size: .
DNA: TGTGCCAGCAGTCTGCTTCAGGGGGACGGACCCTCTGGAAACACCATATATTTT
CDR3: CASSLLQGDGPSGNTIYF

J: TRBJ1-5
V: TRBV5-1
D: .
size: .
DNA: TGCGCCAGCAGCTTACAGGGCTATAGCAATCAGCCCCAGCATTTT
CDR3: CASSLQGYSNQPQHF

J: TRBJ1-3
V: TRBV7-2
D: TRBD1
size: .
DNA: TGTGCCAGCAGCTTAGGAGGGACAGGGAAGAAACTGGCCATATATTTT
CDR3: CASSLGGTGKKLAIYF

J: TRBJ2-7
V: TRBV2
D: TRBD2
size: .
DNA: TGTGCCAGCAGTGTAAGACAGCTTGACGCTAGCGGCGAGCAGTACTTC
CDR3: CASSVRQLDASGEQYF

J: TRBJ2-5
V: TRBV5-1
D: .
size: .
DNA: TGCGCCAGCAGCGGAGACTACAGGGGGGGACAAGAGACCCAGTACTTC
CDR3: CASSGDYRGGQETQYF

J: TRBJ2-3
V: TRBV19
D: .
size: .
DNA: TGTGCCAGTAGTGGGGGCGGCAGCCCCACAGATACGCAGTATTTT
CDR3: CASSGGGSPTDTQYF

J: TRBJ2-7
V: TRBV3-1/TRBV3-2
D: .
size: .
DNA: TGTGCCAGCAGCCAAACAACCCAGACAGGGAGGTACGGCTACGAGCAGTACTTC
CDR3: CASSQTTQTGRYGYEQYF

J: TRBJ2-3
V: TRBV10-3
D: TRBD1
size: .
DNA: TGTGCCATCAGTGAGCGGGGACAGGGCACAGATACGCAGTATTTT
CDR3: CAISERGQGTDTQYF

J: TRBJ1-1
V: TRBV11-2
D: .
size: .
DNA: TGTGCCAGCAGCTTATCCGACATTACTGAAGCTTTCTTT
CDR3: CASSLSDITEAFF

J: TRBJ1-4
V: TRBV2
D: .
size: .
DNA: TGTGCCAGCAGTAAGGACGGACTAACTAATGAAAAACTGTTTTTT
CDR3: CASSKDGLTNEKLFF

J: TRBJ2-7
V: TRBV27
D: TRBD1
size: .
DNA: TGTGCCAGCAGTCACGACCAGGGGGCGGTGCAGTACTTC
CDR3: CASSHDQGAVQYF

J: TRBJ2-5
V: TRBV5-5
D: .
size: .
DNA: TGTGCCAGCAGCTGGGGACTTTCTGGGGGGGAGACCCAGTACTTC
CDR3: CASSWGLSGGETQYF

J: TRBJ1-6
V: TRBV4-2
D: .
size: .
DNA: TGTGCCAGCAGCCAAGATTATAGCGTCCGATATAATTCACCCCTCCACTTT
CDR3: CASSQDYSVRYNSPLHF

J: TRBJ2-2
V: TRBV5-1
D: TRBD2
size: .
DNA: TGCGCCAGCAGCTCGACTAGCGGGGGGGCCGGGGAGCTGTTTTTT
CDR3: CASSSTSGGAGELFF

J: TRBJ1-2
V: TRBV6-2/TRBV6-3
D: TRBD1
size: .
DNA: TGTGCCAGCAGCCGACAGGGGCACTATGGCTACACCTTC
CDR3: CASSRQGHYGYTF

J: TRBJ2-7
V: TRBV20-1
D: .
size: .
DNA: TGCAGTGCTAGTGGAGACTCCCTCTCCTACGAGCAGTACTTC
CDR3: CSASGDSLSYEQYF

J: TRBJ2-1
V: TRBV5-1
D: .
size: .
DNA: TGCGCCAGCAGCTTCGACAGGTACAATGAGCAGTTCTTC
CDR3: CASSFDRYNEQFF

J: TRBJ2-5
V: TRBV4-3
D: TRBD2
size: .
DNA: TGCGCCAGCAGCCGAATGCTAGCGGGGGGGCCCCAAGAGACCCAGTACTTC
CDR3: CASSRMLAGGPQETQYF

J: TRBJ1-1
V: TRBV27
D: .
size: .
DNA: TGTGCCAGCAGTCCTTACGACAGGCAGAACACTGAAGCTTTCTTT
CDR3: CASSPYDRQNTEAFF

J: TRBJ1-2
V: TRBV21-1
D: .
size: .
DNA: TGTGCCAGCAGCACCGAGGACAGGGCCGTTAACTATGGCTACACCTTC
CDR3: CASSTEDRAVNYGYTF

J: TRBJ1-5
V: TRBV15
D: TRBD1
size: .
DNA: TGTGCCACCAGCGCGGACAGGGGGAATCAGCCCCAGCATTTT
CDR3: CATSADRGNQPQHF

J: TRBJ2-5
V: TRBV4-2
D: .
size: .
DNA: TGTGCCAGCAGCCAAGATTCTAGGAACCAAGAGACCCAGTACTTC
CDR3: CASSQDSRNQETQYF

J: TRBJ2-3
V: TRBV4-3
D: .
size: few
DNA: TGCGCCAGCAGTTACAGCAGGGATTCTAGCACAGATACGCAGTATTTT
CDR3: CASSYSRDSSTDTQYF

J: TRBJ2-5
V: TRBV2
D: .
size: .
DNA: TGTGCCAGCAGATCGGGGTGGGAAGAGACCCAGTACTTC
CDR3: CASRSGWEETQYF

J: TRBJ2-7
V: TRBV19
D: .
size: once
DNA: TGTGCCAGTAGTATAGCCTGGACAGCCGAGCAGTACTTC
CDR3: CASSIAWTAEQYF

J: TRBJ1-2
V: TRBV4-1
D: TRBD1
size: many
DNA: TGCGCCAGCACCTTTGGACAGGGGGCTAGCGGCTACACCTTC
CDR3: CASTFGQGASGYTF

J: TRBJ1-1
V: TRBV5-1
D: .
size: .
DNA: TGCGCCAGCAGCAGACAGGATAACACTGAAGCTTTCTTT
CDR3: CASSRQDNTEAFF

J: TRBJ1-2
V: TRBV6-1
D: TRBD1
size: .
DNA: TGTGCCAGCAGTGAATTCCAGGGGGCCTTCGCTGGCTACACCTTC
CDR3: CASSEFQGAFAGYTF

J: TRBJ1-4
V: TRBV11-2
D: .
size: .
DNA: TGTGCCAGCAGCTCCTCGGGGATAAGGGATGAAAAACTGTTTTTT
CDR3: CASSSSGIRDEKLFF

J: TRBJ1-4
V: TRBV7-9
D: TRBD1
size: .
DNA: TGTGCCAGCAGCCCGGGACAGGCTAATGAAAAACTGTTTTTT
CDR3: CASSPGQANEKLFF

J: TRBJ2-3
V: TRBV24-1
D: .
size: .
DNA: TGTGCCACCAGTGATTTGCGCAGGGGCAACACAGATACGCAGTATTTT
CDR3: CATSDLRRGNTDTQYF

J: TRBJ1-4
V: TRBV30
D: TRBD1
size: .
DNA: TGTGCCTGGAGTGGGACAGGGGAAAATGAAAAACTGTTTTTT
CDR3: CAWSGTGENEKLFF

J: TRBJ2-7
V: TRBV28
D: TRBD2
size: few
DNA: TGTGCCAGCAGTACAGCGGGGGGATCCTACGAGCAGTACTTC
CDR3: CASSTAGGSYEQYF

J: TRBJ2-3
V: TRBV28
D: .
size: .
DNA: TGTGCCAGCAGTTTTACAGGGTTTGGACCATTTTCAGATACGCAGTATTTT
CDR3: CASSFTGFGPFSDTQYF

J: TRBJ1-4
V: TRBV6-5
D: TRBD1
size: .
DNA: TGTGCCAGCCAGCGACAGGGGGGGTTTGAAAAACTGTTTTTT
CDR3: CASQRQGGFEKLFF

J: TRBJ2-2
V: TRBV30
D: TRBD2
size: .
DNA: TGTGCCTGTCCTACTAGCGGGGACCACACCGGGGAGCTGTTTTTT
CDR3: CACPTSGDHTGELFF

J: TRBJ1-6
V: TRBV5-6
D: .
size: few
DNA: TGTGCCAGCAGTAGCGGTTCACCCCTCCACTTT
CDR3: CASSSGSPLHF

J: TRBJ1-6
V: TRBV6-6
D: .
size: .
DNA: TGTGCCAGCAGTTTCGGGGATAATTCACCCCTCCACTTT
CDR3: CASSFGDNSPLHF

J: TRBJ2-2
V: TRBV19
D: .
size: many
DNA: TGTGCCAGTACGGGGGGCCTCTACACCGGGGAGCTGTTTTTT
CDR3: CASTGGLYTGELFF

J: TRBJ1-1
V: TRBV15
D: TRBD1
size: few
DNA: TGTGCCACCAGCAGAGATCCGACAGGGCGGACTGAAGCTTTCTTT
CDR3: CATSRDPTGRTEAFF

J: TRBJ2-1
V: TRBV4-3
D: .
size: .
DNA: TGCGCCAGCAGCCAAGTATCTACCTACAATGAGCAGTTCTTC
CDR3: CASSQVSTYNEQFF

J: TRBJ1-6
V: TRBV19
D: .
size: few
DNA: TGTGCCAGTGTTCAATCCGGCTCCTATAATTCACCCCTCCACTTT
CDR3: CASVQSGSYNSPLHF

J: TRBJ1-4
V: TRBV19
D: TRBD1
size: .
DNA: TGTGCCAGTAGTATGGCAGGGACAGGGGACGAAAAACTGTTTTTT
CDR3: CASSMAGTGDEKLFF

J: TRBJ2-5
V: TRBV15
D: .
size: .
DNA: TGTGCCACCAGTAACGGGGGTTTGGAGACCCAGTACTTC
CDR3: CATSNGGLETQYF

J: TRBJ1-1
V: TRBV29-1
D: .
size: once
DNA: TGCAGCGTTTCCCCGAGACAACTCAAGAACACTGAAGCTTTCTTT
CDR3: CSVSPRQLKNTEAFF